The source of this T cell receptor beta chain is a study of PD-L1 blockade in urothelial cancer. The protocol was immunoSEQ multiplex PCR, while the TCRdb copy is restricted to in-frame clones and leaves out a portion. The sample carries 95,000 to 130,000 clones, 85% to 90% recorded once. Time point: peripheral blood 6 weeks after treatment start. Between 1 and 8 samples per patient were obtained, pretreatment and on-treatment. Germline V gene data show CDR1 as SGHRS and CDR2 as YFSETQ. The CDR3 covers 17 residues. The junction had 10 bases not matched to a gene; V was cut back by 4 bases and J by 0 bases.

The chain carries TRBV5-1 and TRBJ2-4; 7 bases are a match to TRBD2. The sequence came from a man aged 60 to 69 with urothelial cancer. The sequences come from PBMCs, collected around atezolizumab (anti-PD-L1) treatment. The CDR3 loop reads CASSTPSAGVAKNIQYF. DNA of the CDR3: TGCGCCAGCAGCACCCCATCGGCGGGAGTAGCCAAAAACATTCAGTACTTC.